Below, 25 T cell receptor beta chains from the same sample are listed, as sequenced in a study of beta chain features in type 1 diabetes listed by TCRdb under 2018. The library was produced with the immunoSEQ multiplex PCR assay. The entire amount of isolated RNA was reverse transcribed using the High Capacity cDNA Reverse Transcription Kit, so the sequenced TCRB transcripts were expressed ones. Drawn from immuneACCESS, this table holds only the in-frame rearrangements with V and J called that TCRdb kept. Clones are partly lost; checked studies trace under half to an unresolved V gene and leave the rest unexplained. This sample gives 150,000 or so clones in total; approximately 9.8% of them show up just once. The ten largest account for nearly 0.65% of the sample. Sequenced: central memory CD4+ T cells from blood. Source of these receptors: a woman aged 35 to 49 in good health.

This clone occurred a few times. V usage is TRBV9 and J usage is TRBJ2-3; weak D call: TRBD2 (5 bases). The V gene's germline CDR1 is SGDLS and CDR2 YYNGEE. The CDR3 is 15 amino acids. V lost 4 bases, J lost 6 bases, and 18 bases lay in between. CDR3 amino acids: CASSPGLTGGDTQYF. The CDR3 DNA follows: TGTGCCAGCAGCCCCGGGCTTACGGGCGGGGATACGCAGTATTTT.

The chain is built from TRBV10-1 and TRBJ2-7; D is possibly TRBD2 (7 bases). The germline gives CDR1 WNHNN, CDR2 SYGVQD (reference sequence). CDR3 length equals 13 residues. V lost 5 bases, J lost 7 bases, and 15 bases lay in between. The CDR3 region is CASSPGRQGEQYF. The CDR3 DNA reads TGCGCCAGCAGTCCCGGGAGGCAGGGGGAGCAGTACTTC.

J is TRBJ2-3 and V is TRBV27; TRBD2 matches at 9 bases. Trimming cost V 2 bases and J 1 base; bases outside gene matches: 7. The CDR3 is made up of 17 amino acids. Germline-derived CDR1 and CDR2 are MNHEY and SMNVEV (reference sequence). This chain's CDR3 is CASSLLAGGQGTDTQYF. The DNA for the CDR3 is TGTGCCAGCAGTTTACTGGCGGGGGGGCAGGGCACAGATACGCAGTATTTT.

The V call is TRBV11-1, the J call TRBJ2-7; 7 bases are a match to TRBD1. The ends lost 4 bases at V and 1 base at J; junction bases unmatched: 4. The CDR3 spans 14 residues. Germline V gene lookup returns CDR1 SGHAT and CDR2 FQDESV (reference sequence). For the CDR3, the DNA is TGTGCCAGCAGCTCGGACAGGAGGTCCTACGAGCAGTACTTC. This sequence encodes CASSSDRRSYEQYF.

This clone was detected only a few times. This chain connects TRBV4-3 to TRBJ2-2, with TRBD1 as a possible D gene (5 bases). With 4 bases removed from V and 3 bases from J, the gap between germline ends came to 12 bases. This CDR3 spans 15 amino acids. The germline V gene encodes CDR1 LGHNA and CDR2 YSLEER. CDR3 DNA: TGCGCCAGCAGCCCGGCCCCAGGGCACACCGGGGAGCTGTTTTTT. Amino acid sequence: CASSPAPGHTGELFF.

In this sample, this clone turned up a few times. V usage is TRBV25-1 and J usage is TRBJ1-1, with 10 bases fitting TRBD1. V lost 5 bases to trimming and J lost 10 bases; unmatched junction nucleotides: 7. CDR3 size: 13 residues. Germline loops: CDR1 MGHDK, CDR2 SYGVNS. CDR3 protein: CASSWGQGTSAFF. CDR3 nucleotide sequence: TGTGCCAGCAGTTGGGGACAGGGGACCTCAGCTTTCTTT.

V and J are TRBV5-1 and TRBJ2-1; TRBD2 agrees at 9 bases. This CDR3 has 17 amino acids. In germline, CDR1 is SGHRS, CDR2 YFSETQ. Trimming took 4 bases from V and 4 from J; bases not matched to a gene: 12. The CDR3, as DNA: TGCGCCAGCAGCGATACCCCACTGGCGGGGGGGTACAATGAGCAGTTCTTC. Protein product: CASSDTPLAGGYNEQFF.

This chain links TRBV7-8 with TRBJ2-3; D gene ambiguous. Germline V gene lookup returns CDR1 SGHVS and CDR2 FQNEAQ. The CDR3 is 12 residues long. V lost 5 bases and J 8 bases, leaving 11 bases between the germline ends. CDR3 amino acids: CASSPPSVTQYF. CDR3 nucleotide sequence: TGTGCCAGCAGCCCCCCCTCCGTTACGCAGTATTTT.

This clone was seen repeatedly, ten times or more. V usage is TRBV19 and J usage is TRBJ2-6; TRBD2 aligns across 8 bases. Germline V gene lookup returns CDR1 LNHDA and CDR2 SQIVND (reference sequence). The CDR3 sequence is 14 residues long. The V segment lost 10 bases and the J segment 2 bases; nucleotides outside the gene matches: 4. The CDR3 reads CATTLAAGANVLTF. In nucleotides, the CDR3 is TGTGCCACCACACTAGCGGCTGGGGCCAACGTCCTGACTTTC.

The V call is TRBV4-3, the J call TRBJ2-7, with 8 bases identical to TRBD1. V gave up 1 base and J gave up 3 bases; unmatched junction bases: 8. This CDR3 is built from 16 residues. Germline V gene sequence: CDR1 LGHNA, CDR2 YSLEER. The CDR3 protein is CASSQGAGTGDYEQYF. The DNA of the CDR3 is TGCGCCAGCAGCCAAGGGGCGGGGACAGGAGACTACGAGCAGTACTTC.

This clone was seen more than once but under ten times. J is TRBJ2-5 and V is TRBV10-3, with unresolved D. This CDR3 comprises 11 residues. V shed 7 bases and J shed 3 bases, with 6 bases lying between them. Germline CDR1 is ENHRY and CDR2 is SYGVKD. This chain's CDR3 is CAIKQEETQYF. Written as DNA, the CDR3 is TGTGCCATCAAGCAGGAAGAGACCCAGTACTTC.

This clone has just a few counts. The chain combines TRBV21-1 with TRBJ1-2; the table's D gene call, TRBD1, was not cross checked with the DNA. TRBV21-1 is an annotated pseudogene. The CDR3 has 14 residues. The CDR3 DNA reads TGTGCCAGCAGCAAAGAACAGAATAACTATGGCTACACCTTC. As protein: CASSKEQNNYGYTF.

This clone has a handful of counts. The J gene is TRBJ1-1, the V gene TRBV25-1; TRBD1 matches at 11 bases. Per the germline V gene, CDR1 is MGHDK and CDR2 is SYGVNS. This CDR3 is built from 17 residues. V gave up 6 bases and J gave up 1 base; unmatched junction bases: 10. The CDR3 loop is CASSRTGGYHGNTEAFF. The CDR3 DNA follows: TGTGCCAGCAGCAGGACAGGGGGCTATCATGGGAACACTGAAGCTTTCTTT.

The chain recombines TRBV10-1 with TRBJ2-1, with a tentative D call TRBD1 (6 bases). The CDR3 contains 12 residues. The germline V gene has CDR1 WNHNN and CDR2 SYGVQD (reference sequence). V shed 6 bases and J shed 10 bases, with 13 bases lying between them. The CDR3 coding sequence is TGCGCCAGCAGCCCAAACAGGGAGGAGCAGTTCTTC. Amino acids: CASSPNREEQFF.

Comments on this clone: Other DNA sequences in this specimen translate into the identical CDR3. The chain has TRBV5-1 and TRBJ2-5; TRBD2 is a possible D gene (6 bases). CDR1 is SGHRS, CDR2 YFSETQ, per germline. V was clipped by 0 bases and J by 5 bases, with 11 bases between them. This CDR3 has 14 amino acids. The CDR3 loop reads CASSLAGVRETQYF. CDR3 coding DNA: TGCGCCAGCAGCTTGGCGGGGGTTAGGGAGACCCAGTACTTC.

This chain links TRBV19 with TRBJ1-1; possibly TRBD1 for D (5 bases). Germline-derived CDR1 and CDR2 are LNHDA and SQIVND (reference sequence). Between the trimmed V and J ends, which lost 7 bases and 3 bases, there was a span of 15 bases. The CDR3 covers 14 residues. CDR3 bases: TGTGCCAGTACCCCTCGGGACTCGGACACTGAAGCTTTCTTT. It yields the protein CASTPRDSDTEAFF.

This clone has only a few counts. V gene TRBV7-2 combines with J gene TRBJ1-1; D is ambiguous. This CDR3 spans 12 amino acids. Germline V gene sequence: CDR1 SGHTA, CDR2 FQGNSA. Trimming stripped 7 bases from V and 5 bases from J, with 11 bases between. CDR3: CASTRVRTEAFF. The CDR3 nucleotides are TGTGCCAGCACAAGAGTGAGGACTGAAGCTTTCTTT.

This clone was recorded a few times. The gene calls are TRBV19 and TRBJ2-2, with a possible D match to TRBD2 (5 bases). V was shortened by 4 bases and J by 4 bases, with 13 bases between the two germline ends. There are 15 residues in the CDR3. Germline V gene data show CDR1 as LNHDA and CDR2 as SQIVND (reference sequence). CDR3 in DNA: TGTGCCAGTAGTACCTTTGGGAGCGGCACCGGGGAGCTGTTTTTT. It is translated as CASSTFGSGTGELFF.

The rearrangement joins TRBV2 to TRBJ1-1, with D possibly matching TRBD1 (6 bases). V was clipped by 6 bases and J by 2 bases, with 10 bases between them. This CDR3 has 13 residues. The germline gives CDR1 SNHLY, CDR2 FYNNEI. The CDR3: CASRGGLNTEAFF. CDR3 in DNA: TGTGCCAGCAGAGGGGGATTAAACACTGAAGCTTTCTTT.

The CDR3 loop reads CASSYWASGQETQYF. The CDR3 DNA sequence: TGTGCCAGCAGTTATTGGGCTAGCGGACAAGAGACCCAGTACTTC. This chain connects TRBV6-5 to TRBJ2-5, with 7 positions matching TRBD2. Trimming cost V 3 bases and J 2 bases; bases outside gene matches: 6. CDR3 size: 15 residues. Germline-derived CDR1 and CDR2 are MNHEY and SVGAGI.

A few counts support this clone. V gene TRBV9 combines with J gene TRBJ2-7, with 14 nucleotides matching TRBD2. V trimming: 4 bases; J trimming: 9 bases; junction bases outside the gene matches: 6. CDR1 is SGDLS, CDR2 YYNGEE, per germline. CDR3 length: 14 amino acids. CDR3 DNA sequence: TGTGCCAGCAGCACTGGGACTAGCGGGGGAGCGCAGTACTTC. It encodes CASSTGTSGGAQYF.

This clone was counted between two and nine times. The V call is TRBV23-1, the J call TRBJ1-3; perhaps TRBD1 as D (5 bases). TRBV23-1 is sorted into the ORF group, with uncertain function. This CDR3 region has 17 residues. Trimming cost V 4 bases and J 3 bases, with 19 bases left between them. CDR3 residues: CASSRQGRERIGNTIYF. CDR3 coding DNA: TGCGCCAGCAGTCGGCAGGGCCGTGAGCGTATTGGAAACACCATATATTTT.

This clone was recorded a few times. The chain uses TRBV18 and TRBJ1-5; 8 nucleotides align to TRBD1. Germline V CDR1 and CDR2: KGHSH, LQKENI. The CDR3 is 14 residues long. V lost 5 bases, J lost 0 bases, and 0 bases stayed unmatched. The CDR3 here is CASSGQGSNQPQHF. CDR3 bases: TGTGCCAGCTCAGGACAGGGTAGCAATCAGCCCCAGCATTTT.

This clone turned up a few times. V usage is TRBV5-1 and J usage is TRBJ2-3; 9 nucleotides align to TRBD1. Germline V CDR1 and CDR2: SGHRS, YFSETQ. The length of the CDR3 is 15 residues. Trimming removed 0 bases from V and 7 bases from J; junction bases left unmatched: 6. Written as DNA, the CDR3 is TGCGCCAGCAGCTTGGCAGGGACAGGGCAATATACGCAGTATTTT. Protein product: CASSLAGTGQYTQYF.

This clone was recorded at least ten times. The V and J genes are TRBV2 and TRBJ2-7; no firm D call. Trimming stripped 8 bases from V and 0 bases from J, with 5 bases between. Germline V gene data show CDR1 as SNHLY and CDR2 as FYNNEI. The CDR3 is made up of 11 amino acids. The CDR3 spells CASGLSYEQYF. Written as DNA, the CDR3 is TGTGCCAGCGGCCTCTCCTACGAGCAGTACTTC.